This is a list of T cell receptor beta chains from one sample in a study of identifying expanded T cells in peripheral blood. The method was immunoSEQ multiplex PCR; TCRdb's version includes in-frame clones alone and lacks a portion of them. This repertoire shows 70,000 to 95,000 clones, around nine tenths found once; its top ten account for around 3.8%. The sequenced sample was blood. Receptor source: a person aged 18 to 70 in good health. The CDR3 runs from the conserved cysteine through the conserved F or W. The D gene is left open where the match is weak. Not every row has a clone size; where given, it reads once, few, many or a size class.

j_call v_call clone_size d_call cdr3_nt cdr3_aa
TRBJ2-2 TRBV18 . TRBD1 TGTGCCAGCTCACTATCGGGACAGGGCCTTGGCGGGGAGCTGTTTTTT CASSLSGQGLGGELFF
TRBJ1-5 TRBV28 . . TGTGCCAGCAGTGCCTTGGGGGAGCCCCAGCATTTT CASSALGEPQHF
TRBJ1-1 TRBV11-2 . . TGTGCCAGCAGCTCCCAGAAACAGGGTCCATCTCTTCTCTTT CASSSQKQGPSLLF
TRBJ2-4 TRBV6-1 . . TGTGCCAGCAGTGAAGTCGCGGGGGCGGGAAACATTCAGTACTTC CASSEVAGAGNIQYF
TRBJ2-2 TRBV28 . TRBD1 TGTGCCAGCGGAAAGGGGGACAGCGCGAACACCGGGGAGCTGTTTTTT CASGKGDSANTGELFF
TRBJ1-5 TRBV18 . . TGTGCCAGCTCACCAGCCGAGGCGAATCAGCCCCAGCATTTT CASSPAEANQPQHF
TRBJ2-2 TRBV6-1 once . TGTGCCAGCAGTGAAGCATGGGCCTTTATTACCGGGGAGCTGTTTTTT CASSEAWAFITGELFF
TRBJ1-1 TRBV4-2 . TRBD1 TGTGCCAGCAGCCTGGGGACAGGGTATTTGAACACTGAAGCTTTCTTT CASSLGTGYLNTEAFF
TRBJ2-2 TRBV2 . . TGTGCCAGCTTTCCTAGGACCCATTTCTCCGGGGAGCTGTTTTTT CASFPRTHFSGELFF
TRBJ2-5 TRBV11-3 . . TGTGCCAGCAGCTTAGGAGTGGGGGTCCAAGAGACCCAGTACTTC CASSLGVGVQETQYF
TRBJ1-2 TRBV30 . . TGTGCCTGGAGACAGTACAACTATGGCTACACCTTC CAWRQYNYGYTF
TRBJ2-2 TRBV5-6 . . TGTGCCAGCAGCTTGGCAGGGGCGAACACCGGGGAGCTGTTTTTT CASSLAGANTGELFF
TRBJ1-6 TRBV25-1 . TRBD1 TGTGCCAGCAGCACGACAGGGTATAATTCACCCCTCCACTTT CASSTTGYNSPLHF